This T cell receptor beta chain comes out of a study of OX40 agonist ivuxolimab in advanced cancers. Study summary: Ivuxolimab was delivered to patients intravenously every 2 weeks at doses spanning 0.01 to 10 mg/kg.

Germline CDR1 SNHLY, CDR2 FYNNEI. V shed 2 bases and J shed 4 bases, with 11 bases lying between them. This CDR3 is 14 amino acids long. Comment on this clone: Its target is unknown.

Study conclusions and caveats: Averaging showed that CD8+ T cells had more expanded clones than CD4+ did.

The table came from immunoSEQ multiplex PCR; TCRdb's copy has only in-frame clones and leaves some out. The table includes approximately 90,000 clones, more than 75% detected once. The material was CD4+ or CD8+ T cells sorted from blood, obtained in a trial of the OX40 agonist ivuxolimab. This chain connects TRBV2 to TRBJ1-2; D is undetermined. This clonotype originated in an adult with an advanced solid tumor such as melanoma, head and neck, liver or kidney cancer. The CDR3 reads CASSEIFGVYGYTF. CDR3 DNA: TGTGCCAGCAGTGAAATTTTTGGGGTCTATGGCTACACCTTC.